The clone carrying this T cell receptor beta chain was counted once. Assay used: immunoSEQ multiplex PCR; TCRdb lists only in-frame clones, some missing. Among roughly 370,000 clones, 80% to 95% were seen once, and the ten largest hold around 6.8%. The data derive from a study of control samples from healthy donors and cancer patients. Germline CDR1 and CDR2: SGHVS and FQNEAQ. The V end lost 3 bases, the J end lost 2 bases, and 13 bases lay between the germline ends. This CDR3 region has 16 residues. This clonotype was sampled from a middle-aged man with head and neck cancer. V usage is TRBV7-8 and J usage is TRBJ2-2, with D perhaps given as TRBD1 or TRBD2 (5 bases each). The specimen sequenced was PBMCs. The CDR3 DNA sequence: TGTGCCAGCAGCTTGTACGGGACGGCTAACACCGGGGAGCTGTTTTTT. Its protein is CASSLYGTANTGELFF.